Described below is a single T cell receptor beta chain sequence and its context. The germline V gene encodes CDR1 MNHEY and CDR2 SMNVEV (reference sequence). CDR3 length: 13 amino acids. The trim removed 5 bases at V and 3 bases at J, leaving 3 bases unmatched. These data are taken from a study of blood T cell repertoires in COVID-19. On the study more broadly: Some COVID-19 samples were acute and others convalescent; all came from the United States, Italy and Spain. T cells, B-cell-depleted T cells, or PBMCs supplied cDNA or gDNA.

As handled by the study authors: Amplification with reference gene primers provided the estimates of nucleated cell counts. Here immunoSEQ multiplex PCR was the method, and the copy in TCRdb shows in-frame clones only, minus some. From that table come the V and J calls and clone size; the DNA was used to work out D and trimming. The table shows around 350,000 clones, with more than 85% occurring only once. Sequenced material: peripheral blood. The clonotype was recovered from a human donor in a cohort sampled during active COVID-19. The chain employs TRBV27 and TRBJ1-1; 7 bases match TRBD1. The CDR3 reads CASSRDSYTEAFF. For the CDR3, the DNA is TGTGCCAGCAGTCGGGACAGCTACACTGAAGCTTTCTTT.